The present entry profiles one TCR beta chain with its context. Its specificity is not known. These data come from a study of persistence of HIV-infected CD4 T cells. Study information: Isolated cells were CMV- and HIV-1 Gag-responding CD4+ T cells. Suppressive ART had lasted a median of about eight years.

V shed 8 bases and J 3 bases; nucleotides not matched to a gene: 12. The germline gives CDR1 LNHDA, CDR2 SQIVND (reference sequence). The length of the CDR3 is 16 residues. This was the immunoSEQ version 4 assay in survey mode. Assay: immunoSEQ multiplex PCR; the TCRdb copy retains only in-frame clones and omits some. The sample consists of about 35,000 clones, over 75% of them appearing once. Study-level findings and limits: The rare CMV-responding cells with HIV-1 proviruses were not separately TCR-sequenced.

Cells were stimulated with overlapping HIV-1 Gag 15-mer peptides. Memory cells lacking CD40L and CD69 with high CD45RO were sorted. These HIV-1-infected adults initiated suppressive ART in chronic infection. Sequences were derived from cultured CD4+ T cells from PBMCs, sampled from a patient who received antiretroviral therapy. The chain recombines TRBV19 with TRBJ2-1; 8 bases fit TRBD1. This receptor was obtained from an adult with HIV. The donor label of this sample is uncertain. CDR3: CASRRGLGQVYNEQFF. CDR3 in DNA: TGTGCCAGTCGAAGGGGCCTGGGACAGGTCTACAATGAGCAGTTCTTC.